Listed below are T cell receptor beta chains from one sample, sequenced in a study of control samples from healthy donors and cancer patients. Repertoires were generated with immunoSEQ multiplex PCR, while TCRdb's copy carries only in-frame clones and drops some. The table includes about 43,000 clones, roughly 94% detected once. Sequenced sample: blood. All receptors come from a man aged 55 to 70 in good health. Both conserved end residues are part of each CDR3. A D gene is named only where the DNA matches it firmly. Only some rows state a clone size, as once, few, many or a class for expanded clones.

abundance | d_gene | j_gene | v_gene | CDR3aa | CDR3nt
- | - | TRBJ2-5 | TRBV7-9 | CASSPGPTFGETQYF | TGTGCCAGCAGCCCGGGCCCCACGTTCGGGGAGACCCAGTACTTC
- | TRBD2 | TRBJ2-7 | TRBV7-8 | CASSLGAGYEQYF | TGTGCCAGCAGCTTGGGAGCGGGGTACGAGCAGTACTTC
- | TRBD2 | TRBJ2-2 | TRBV7-6 | CASSPPGLAGAGELFF | TGTGCCAGCAGCCCTCCGGGACTAGCGGGAGCCGGGGAGCTGTTTTTT
- | - | TRBJ1-1 | TRBV7-9 | CASSPRMKNTEAFF | TGTGCCAGCAGCCCTCGGATGAAGAACACTGAAGCTTTCTTT
- | - | TRBJ2-1 | TRBV11-2 | CASSFVSNEQFF | TGTGCCAGCAGCTTTGTATCTAATGAGCAGTTCTTC
- | TRBD2 | TRBJ2-7 | TRBV5-6 | CASSGKRGSYEQYF | TGTGCCAGCAGCGGGAAGCGGGGGTCTTACGAGCAGTACTTC
- | - | TRBJ1-1 | TRBV7-9 | CASSPGDWTNTEAFF | TGTGCCAGCAGCCCTGGGGACTGGACGAACACTGAAGCTTTCTTT
- | - | TRBJ2-5 | TRBV28 | CASRGSPSEEETQYF | TGTGCCAGCAGGGGATCACCGTCAGAAGAGGAGACCCAGTACTTC
- | TRBD2 | TRBJ2-1 | TRBV2 | CASLTSGINEQFF | TGTGCCAGCTTGACTAGCGGGATAAATGAGCAGTTCTTC
- | - | TRBJ2-5 | TRBV19 | CATQGSGTQYF | TGTGCCACCCAGGGCTCCGGGACCCAGTACTTC
- | TRBD2 | TRBJ2-3 | TRBV2 | CASGLAGEDTQYF | TGTGCCAGCGGTCTAGCGGGAGAAGATACGCAGTATTTT
- | - | TRBJ1-2 | TRBV9 | CASSVVGYGYTF | TGTGCCAGCAGCGTAGTCGGCTATGGCTACACCTTC
- | - | TRBJ1-3 | TRBV28 | CASSLVRISGNTIYF | TGTGCCAGCAGTTTAGTACGGATCTCTGGAAACACCATATATTTT
once | TRBD1 | TRBJ2-3 | TRBV5-6 | CASIKSDRIGTDTQYF | TGTGCCAGCATTAAATCGGACAGGATTGGCACAGATACGCAGTATTTT
- | - | TRBJ1-4 | TRBV27 | CASSLPGEHEKLFF | TGTGCCAGCAGTTTACCAGGGGAACATGAAAAACTGTTTTTT
- | TRBD1 | TRBJ2-3 | TRBV29-1 | CSVEETGGVTDTQYF | TGCAGCGTTGAAGAGACAGGGGGCGTCACAGATACGCAGTATTTT
- | TRBD2 | TRBJ2-3 | TRBV7-3 | CASSSGTSGNTDTQYF | TGTGCCAGCAGCTCCGGGACTAGCGGAAACACAGATACGCAGTATTTT